This T cell receptor (beta chain) is drawn from a study of a mutant IDH1 vaccine in newly diagnosed glioma. Study in general: Week 35 was assigned to visit V12, and week 47 was assigned to visit V13.

Comment on this clone: What it binds is unknown.

This CDR3 spans 21 amino acids. V lost 3 bases and J lost 2, with 32 bases in between. Using immunoSEQ multiplex PCR, the repertoire was profiled, and TCRdb retains in-frame clones only, with some absent. The table includes approximately 84,000 clones, more than 80% detected once. The time point here: week 47, end of study. Vaccine doses each comprised 300 ug of mutant IDH1 20-mer peptide, with topical imiquimod. Sample: PBMCs, taken from a glioma patient whose treatment included an IDH1 peptide vaccine. The chain carries TRBV23-1 and TRBJ2-7, with D tentatively TRBD1 (6 bases). TRBV23-1 qualifies as an ORF whose function is uncertain. This sequence originates from a man aged 35 to 55 with glioma. The DNA of the CDR3 is TGCGCCAGCAGTCATGGCCTACCGGGACACGCACGGCCGCGCCCCCCCTACGAGCAGTACTTC. Translation gives CASSHGLPGHARPRPPYEQYF.